The 3 T cell receptor beta chains below all came from one sample that was sequenced in a study of blood T cell repertoires in COVID-19. Using immunoSEQ multiplex PCR, the repertoire was profiled, and TCRdb retains in-frame clones only, with some absent. The repertoire holds about 230,000 clones, with around 86% as singletons. The sequencing sample was made of peripheral blood. The source of these receptors is a man aged 45-65 years with COVID-19, enrolled during active disease.

The V call is TRBV5-6, the J call TRBJ1-6; D is unclear. CDR1 SGHDT and CDR2 YYEEEE come from the germline V gene. The CDR3 spans 12 residues. V gave up 4 bases and J gave up 6 bases, with 5 bases separating them. The CDR3 DNA follows: TGTGCCAGCAGCCACATTAATTCACCCCTCCACTTT. Protein product: CASSHINSPLHF.

The V call is TRBV6-5, the J call TRBJ2-7; a weak D match, TRBD2 (6 bases). The CDR3 runs to 14 residues. The germline V gene has CDR1 MNHEY and CDR2 SVGAGI. The V end lost 5 bases, the J end lost 3 bases, and 14 bases lay between the germline ends. CDR3 residues: CASSNAGTHYEQYF. The CDR3 DNA follows: TGTGCCAGCAGTAACGCGGGGACTCACTACGAGCAGTACTTC.

The chain uses TRBV9 and TRBJ1-4; D possibly corresponds to TRBD1 (5 bases). The CDR3 spans 12 residues. CDR1 is SGDLS, CDR2 YYNGEE, per germline. V shed 0 bases and J shed 11 bases, with 8 bases lying between them. CDR3 bases: TGTGCCAGCAGCGTAGATGGGGGGAAACTGTTTTTT. Its protein is CASSVDGGKLFF.